These 25 T cell receptor beta chains share one sample of origin, sequenced in a study of blood T cells in healthy people across ages. Combining a sample-barcoded 5' primer with a J-beta primer mix, a second PCR ran for 7 to 11 cycles. A single record per CDR3 protein comes from TCRdb applying MiXCR to the 5' RACE reads. This table has roughly 1,500,000 distinct CDR3 sequences, roughly 40% appearing once. Material for sequencing was blood. The source is a young woman in good health.

This clonotype was picked up a small number of times. The rearrangement uses TRBV12-3 or TRBV12-4 and TRBJ2-5; D is tentatively TRBD1 or TRBD2 (6 bases each). This CDR3 is built from 14 residues. The ends were cut back, 10 bases at V and 5 bases at J, with 20 bases in the middle. The CDR3 region has the DNA TGTGCCACCCACGGACAGCTAGCGTGGGAGACCCAGTACTTC. It codes for CATHGQLAWETQYF.

This clonotype was detected ten times or more. The chain combines TRBV6-1 with TRBJ2-3; maybe TRBD1 (6 bases). V was shortened by 8 bases and J by 4 bases, with 13 bases between the two germline ends. The CDR3 has 13 residues. The germline CDR1 and CDR2 sequences are MNHNS and SASEGT. The CDR3: CASEQGEADTQYF. CDR3 sequence (DNA): TGTGCCAGCGAACAGGGAGAGGCAGATACGCAGTATTTT.

The chain is built from TRBV20-1 and TRBJ2-4; D unresolved. Germline V gives CDR1 DFQATT, CDR2 SNEGSKA (reference sequence). The germline V and J ends were trimmed by 1 base and 5 bases, with 9 bases remaining between them. The CDR3 covers 13 residues. CDR3 DNA sequence: TGCAGTGCTAGAGGCCCCATCGAAAACATTCAGTACTTC. Protein product: CSARGPIENIQYF.

The chain employs TRBV12-3 or TRBV12-4 and TRBJ1-1; tentative D call: TRBD1 (5 bases). The CDR3 spans 13 residues. The V gene lost 6 bases and the J gene lost 4 bases, with 12 bases spanning the gap. The CDR3 region has the DNA TGTGCCAGCAGAAATTCGGGGGGCACTGAAGCTTTCTTT. Its translation is CASRNSGGTEAFF.

The chain joins TRBV5-6 to TRBJ2-5, with a tentative D call TRBD1 (6 bases). V shed 3 bases and J shed 4 bases, with 19 bases lying between them. The CDR3 has 16 residues. Looked up from germline, CDR1 is SGHDT and CDR2 is YYEEEE. In DNA, the CDR3 is TGTGCCAGCAGCTCAAGGGGACACGGAGTATCAGAGACCCAGTACTTC. Translated, it gives CASSSRGHGVSETQYF.

The chain combines TRBV11-3 with TRBJ1-2; D possibly corresponds to TRBD1 (6 bases). Between the trimmed V and J ends, which lost 5 bases and 2 bases, there was a span of 18 bases. This CDR3 has 16 amino acids. CDR1 and CDR2 (germline): SGHNT, YENEEA. The chain's CDR3 is CASSHSTGHGNYGYTF. The CDR3 DNA sequence: TGTGCCAGCAGCCACTCGACGGGACACGGAAACTATGGCTACACCTTC.

The chain combines TRBV30 with TRBJ2-7, with D possibly being TRBD1 (7 bases). Germline CDR1 is GTSNPN and CDR2 is SVGIG (reference sequence). This CDR3 comprises 16 residues. V lost 4 bases to trimming and J lost 0 bases, with 19 bases between them. CDR3 in DNA: TGTGCCTGGAATGAACCAGGGGGACTTAGCTCCTACGAGCAGTACTTC. Its translation: CAWNEPGGLSSYEQYF.

This clonotype was observed a few times. The chain recombines TRBV9 with TRBJ1-2, with a possible D match to TRBD1 (5 bases). CDR1 and CDR2 (germline): SGDLS, YYNGEE. The CDR3 length is 14 residues. V was pared by 7 bases and J by 7 bases, with 20 bases between. The CDR3 DNA reads TGTGCCAGCGGAACGGCGGCAGGGACGTCTGGCTACACCTTC. This encodes CASGTAAGTSGYTF. The full variable domain, rest sourced from reference TRBV9 and TRBJ1-2, is DSGVTQTPKHLITATGQRVTLRCSPRSGDLSVYWYQQSLDQGLQFLIQYYNGEERAKGNILERFSAQQFPDLHSELNLSSLELGDSALYFCASGTAAGTSGYTFGSGTRLTVV.

The rearrangement joins TRBV10-3 to TRBJ1-2; unclear D gene. From germline, CDR1 is ENHRY and CDR2 SYGVKD. V shed 3 bases and J shed 7 bases, with 15 bases lying between them. This CDR3 is 14 amino acids long. CDR3 sequence reads: CAISEPGNLGGYTF. The CDR3 DNA reads as TGTGCCATCAGTGAACCCGGCAACCTGGGTGGCTACACCTTC.

This clonotype was seen just once. The rearrangement joins TRBV7-6 to TRBJ2-1; no firm D call. This CDR3 contains 15 residues. Deletions cut 2 bases from V and 4 bases from J, with 12 bases between. Per the germline V gene, CDR1 is SGHVS and CDR2 is FNYEAQ. In DNA form, the CDR3 reads TGTGCCAGCAGCTTAATCGACGGTGCTTACAATGAGCAGTTCTTC. Its translation is CASSLIDGAYNEQFF.

In its sample, this clonotype was seen a few times. The rearrangement links TRBV11-2 to TRBJ2-1; D unclear. V dropped 1 base and J dropped 5 bases, with 6 bases sitting between them. The germline V gene has CDR1 SGHAT and CDR2 FQNNGV. The CDR3 has 13 residues. CDR3 nucleotide sequence: TGTGCCAGCAGCTTAGTAAAAAACAATGAGCAGTTCTTC. Translating it yields CASSLVKNNEQFF.

This clonotype was counted only a few times. For the CDR3, the DNA is TGTGCCAGCAGCCTAGAGGGCCCCTACAACCCCTACGAGCAGTACTTC. Its translation: CASSLEGPYNPYEQYF. The gene calls are TRBV4-2 and TRBJ2-7, with a weak D call TRBD2 (5 bases). This CDR3 has 16 residues. Deletions cut 4 bases from V and 2 bases from J, with 18 bases between. The germline V gene encodes CDR1 LGHNA and CDR2 YNFKEQ.

This clonotype was seen a handful of times. J is TRBJ2-1 and V is TRBV11-2; 7 nucleotides match TRBD2. The CDR3 length is 17 residues. V shed 5 bases and J 3 bases; nucleotides not matched to a gene: 13. Germline V gene lookup returns CDR1 SGHAT and CDR2 FQNNGV. The CDR3 DNA follows: TGTGCCAGCAGCCGCAAAGTAGCGAGCGGGGACTACAATGAGCAGTTCTTC. Its protein product is CASSRKVASGDYNEQFF.

A few counts support this clonotype. The V gene is TRBV5-1, the J gene TRBJ2-5; 8 bases agree with TRBD1. The CDR3 consists of 14 residues. V shed 3 bases and J 4 bases; nucleotides not matched to a gene: 5. CDR1 SGHRS and CDR2 YFSETQ come from the germline V gene. This CDR3 is CASSSPDRGETQYF. The CDR3, as DNA: TGCGCCAGCAGCTCCCCTGACAGGGGAGAGACCCAGTACTTC.

The V gene is TRBV7-2, the J gene TRBJ1-2, with unresolved D. This CDR3 has 13 residues. Between the trimmed V and J ends, which lost 3 bases and 4 bases, there was a span of 9 bases. Per germline, CDR1 SGHTA and CDR2 FQGNSA. In DNA, the CDR3 is TGTGCCAGCAGCTTGAAAGGGTCCTATGGCTACACCTTC. It is translated as CASSLKGSYGYTF.

Concerning this clonotype: Since a much larger clone is just one base distant, this may be a read error. The V and J genes are TRBV10-3 and TRBJ2-5; 12 bases map to TRBD2. V was pared by 5 bases and J by 11 bases, with 9 bases of the junction left unmatched. Germline values: CDR1 ENHRY, CDR2 SYGVKD. This CDR3 spans 14 amino acids. For the CDR3, the DNA is TGTGCCATCAGTCCTAGCGGGGGGGACAATGAGCAGTACTTC. It codes for CAISPSGGDNEQYF.

This rearrangement joins TRBV6-1 to TRBJ1-1; D is ambiguous. The V end lost 5 bases, the J end lost 0 bases, and 13 bases lay between the germline ends. This CDR3 comprises 15 residues. Germline CDR1 and CDR2: MNHNS and SASEGT. This chain's CDR3 is CASSFDVSMNTEAFF. The CDR3 DNA is TGTGCCAGCAGTTTTGACGTCAGCATGAACACTGAAGCTTTCTTT.

This clonotype was recorded once. The chain's CDR3 is CASSQLRTGNTEAFF. CDR3 in DNA: TGCGCCAGCAGCCAATTAAGGACAGGGAACACTGAAGCTTTCTTT. The rearrangement links TRBV4-1 to TRBJ1-1; 7 nucleotides match TRBD1. The CDR3 runs to 15 residues. Germline lookup yields CDR1 MGHRA and CDR2 YSYEKL. Losses at the gene ends were 2 bases for V and 1 base for J; bases not matched to a gene: 4.

This clonotype was observed at least ten times. The CDR3 bases are TGTGCCACCAGCAGAGAGTCAACAGATACGCAGTATTTT. Protein: CATSRESTDTQYF. The chain recombines TRBV15 with TRBJ2-3; D ambiguous. Trimming shortened V by 0 bases and J by 3 bases, and 4 bases separated the two germline ends. This CDR3 region has 13 residues. Germline V lookup: CDR1 LNHNV, CDR2 YYDKDF (reference sequence).

J is TRBJ1-4 and V is TRBV24-1; TRBD1 matches at 9 bases. This CDR3 is 14 amino acids long. The ends lost 4 bases at V and 6 bases at J; junction bases unmatched: 2. Germline CDR1 and CDR2: KGHDR and SFDVKD. The DNA for the CDR3 is TGTGCCACCAGTGAAACAGGGGGCGATGAAAAACTGTTTTTT. Translating it yields CATSETGGDEKLFF.

The chain links TRBV3-1 to TRBJ2-3; TRBD2 might be the D (6 bases). Trimming removed 1 base at V and 2 bases at J, with 13 bases between. Germline V gives CDR1 LGHDT, CDR2 YNNKEL (reference sequence). This CDR3 is 16 amino acids long. CDR3 DNA: TGTGCCAGCAGCCAAGTGGCGGGACTCTACACAGATACGCAGTATTTT. Translated, it gives CASSQVAGLYTDTQYF.

This chain uses TRBV6-4 with TRBJ2-1, with 8 positions matching TRBD2. Germline V gene data show CDR1 as MRHNA and CDR2 as SNTAGT. CDR3 length equals 15 residues. J was trimmed by 8 bases and V by 3 bases; bases with no gene match: 9. The CDR3 DNA reads as TGTGCCAGCAGTGATGTCGGGAGGGCTGTCCATGAGCAGTTCTTC. Translation gives CASSDVGRAVHEQFF.

V is TRBV21-1 and J is TRBJ1-6; TRBD1, as called in the table, went unchecked against the DNA. TRBV21-1 is assigned pseudogene status. CDR3 size: 18 residues. CDR3 in amino acids: CASSNIPPGQGYNSPLHF. CDR3 nucleotides: TGTGCCAGCAGCAATATTCCCCCGGGACAGGGATATAATTCACCCCTCCACTTT.

Remarks on this clonotype: The junction does not match germline at one end; this may be a read error. The chain uses TRBV7-2 and TRBJ2-4, with a possible D match to TRBD2 (5 bases). CDR1 and CDR2 (germline): SGHTA, FQGNSA. The CDR3 has 14 residues. The CDR3 reads CASSLSEGKNSQYF. CDR3 DNA sequence: TGTGCCAGCAGCTTATCAGAGGGTAAAAACAGTCAGTACTTC.

V usage is TRBV6-1 and J usage is TRBJ2-7, with TRBD1 identical over 7 bases. Trimming at V came to 7 bases and at J to 3 bases, leaving 12 bases not matched to a gene. This CDR3 region has 15 residues. Per germline, CDR1 MNHNS and CDR2 SASEGT. CDR3 bases: TGTGCCAGCACAATCCGAGAGGGGGCTATCTACGAGCAGTACTTC. Amino acids: CASTIREGAIYEQYF.